The rows below give T cell receptor beta chains drawn from one sample of a study of cytomegalovirus exposure and HLA in healthy donors. TCRdb keeps only in-frame clones here, not all; method: immunoSEQ multiplex PCR. This table has tens of thousands of clones, about 80% appearing once. Sequencing was carried out using PBMCs. The receptors stem from a man aged 50-59 years in good health and CMV-seronegative. Each CDR3 is given without its conserved first and last residue. D genes are given only for firm matches. A row's size may be missing; if present it is once, few, many or a size class.

- TRBD1 TRBJ1-3 15 TRBV6-1 ASSAKGRQGPGNTIY
few TRBD1 TRBJ1-1 11 TRBV11-1 ASRRDRLGEAF
- - TRBJ1-2 10 TRBV10-3 AISVTTGYYT
- - TRBJ2-7 11 TRBV5-4 ASNPGGAHEQY
- - TRBJ1-5 14 TRBV4-1 ASSPGMGRGNQPQH
few TRBD1 TRBJ1-4 14 TRBV28 ASISTGGRGNEKLF
- - TRBJ1-1 12 TRBV6-5 ASKRTGMNTEAF
- - TRBJ1-2 13 TRBV21-1 ASSKWQGASYGYT
- - TRBJ1-6 15 TRBV6-1 ASSDLGRSSYNSPLH
few TRBD1 TRBJ1-5 13 TRBV6-1 ASRAGQGANQPQH
- TRBD1 TRBJ2-7 11 TRBV19 ASRDRGFEEQY
- TRBD1 TRBJ1-1 13 TRBV5-1 ASSLGQGAGTEAF
- TRBD1 TRBJ1-5 14 TRBV30 AWSGPGQQLRQPQH
- TRBD1 TRBJ1-1 12 TRBV5-4 ASSGGQGATEAF
- TRBD1 TRBJ2-7 10 TRBV29-1 SVGRDRVEQY
- - TRBJ1-2 11 TRBV11-2 ASSLTAVYGYT
- TRBD1 TRBJ2-4 11 TRBV7-2 ASSYDRGNIQY
- - TRBJ1-2 14 TRBV5-1 ASSSARQALNYGYT
- TRBD1 TRBJ2-2 16 TRBV11-2 ASSFFFWDRANTGELF
- - TRBJ2-7 13 TRBV11-2 ASSGAGQDSYEQY
- - TRBJ2-3 11 TRBV2 ASSLAGTDTQY
- - TRBJ2-3 12 TRBV19 ASSIGLDLDTQY
- - TRBJ1-3 12 TRBV27 ASSPVFSGNTIY
- - TRBJ2-5 12 TRBV19 ASSFGSGQETQY